This T cell receptor beta chain was identified during a study of blood T cell repertoires in COVID-19 (dated by TCRdb to 2019 to 2021). At the level of the whole study: The collaborator samples originated in the United States, Italy and Spain and spanned the acute and convalescent phases of COVID-19. The prospective study material was composed of cDNA or gDNA derived from T cells, B-cell-depleted T cells, or PBMCs. The dataset comprised deeply sampled blood TCRbeta repertoires from subjects exposed to, actively infected with, or recovered from COVID-19. The repertoires were made available in a free public database intended to serve as a resource for research on the immune response to SARS-CoV-2. Samples were obtained from the ongoing ImmuneRACE study (first 160 participants) and from 1,254 subjects provided by 6 global collaborators. Nearly every sample came with metadata listing a de-identified subject ID, COVID-19 status, age in years and sex. Where available, HLA class I and class II types were obtained from metadata supplied by the sample provider rather than from assay-based typing. Study-level results and caveats: The quantity of clinical and demographic metadata differed by source and by participant and was supplied without curation.

To note about this clone: Its antigen is still unknown. Within one base of it there is no much larger clone, and no base qualities were kept.

V lost 5 bases and J lost 6 bases, and the count of bases not matched to a germline gene is 6. CDR1 and CDR2, per the germline V gene (reference sequence), are MNHEY and SMNVEV. Including the terminal cysteine and phenylalanine, the CDR3 comprises 16 residues. Left in the record is the CDR3 DNA by itself, 48 bases read in frame from the first base. TCRbeta CDR3 regions were amplified from genomic DNA using the immunoSEQ Assay, a bias-controlled multiplex PCR. The published analysis was carried out like this. Within the assay, amplification of reference gene primers was used to estimate how many nucleated cells each sample contained. To quantify the absolute abundance of each unique TCRbeta CDR3 rearrangement, sequence reads were collapsed and filtered. For each sample, productive Simpson clonality was calculated as the square root of Simpson's diversity index across productive rearrangements. TCRdb stores this immuneACCESS table with in-frame sequences only. Part of the clones is absent; in the studies checked, under half of the shortfall reflects unresolved V genes, and no reason is known for the rest. V and J calls and clone size follow that table, whereas D and trimming were derived from the DNA. In this sample the table shows around 75,000 clones, under 90% of which occur a single time. The ten largest clones represent around 2.5% of the sample.

Collaborating institutions collected whole blood in K2EDTA tubes following their own protocols. Collaborator samples were shipped for TCRbeta analysis as frozen whole blood, isolated PBMCs, or DNA extracted from either sample type. The rearranged segments are TRBV27 and TRBJ2-1, with 14 bases in between that match TRBD2. Sequencing was done on a sample of peripheral blood. The TCR comes from a human donor in a cohort sampled during active COVID-19. The CDR3 here reads CASSLPGLAGGNEQFF. Here is the DNA: TGTGCCAGCAGTCTCCCAGGACTAGCGGGAGGCAATGAGCAGTTCTTC.